What follows describes a single TCR beta chain. The data stem from a study of T-cell reconstitution after alpha-beta-depleted transplantation in children. TCRbeta library preparation incorporated unique molecular identifiers. TCRdb passed the PCR reads through MiXCR, listing each CDR3 protein once. Of about 610,000 distinct CDR3 sequences detected, more than 9% appear once; the ten largest clones hold about 4%. Losses at the gene ends were 2 bases for V and 2 bases for J; bases not matched to a gene: 9. From germline, CDR1 is SGHTA and CDR2 FQGNSA. The CDR3 extends over 17 amino acids. V usage is TRBV7-2 and J usage is TRBJ2-7; 10 bases line up with TRBD2. This receptor was taken from a human donor who donated a stem cell graft to a child with acute myeloid leukemia. This specimen consisted of PBMCs from the stem cell graft donor, obtained from the stem cell graft. CDR3: CASSLSAGAGGAYEQYF. Written as DNA, the CDR3 is TGTGCCAGCAGCTTATCTGCCGGAGCGGGAGGGGCCTACGAGCAGTACTTC.